This TCR beta chain was identified in a study of read filtering for tumor transcriptome and immune sequencing. This library used about 400 ng RNA and molecular barcoded adaptors spanning alpha/delta and beta/gamma chains. TCRdb re-analysed the reads in MiXCR, keeping a single row per CDR3 protein. Here the sample spans around 130,000 distinct CDR3 sequences, roughly 13% being singletons. Comment on this clonotype: Its antigen is currently unknown. A single base separates this from a much larger clone, so it may be a read error.

In germline, CDR1 is MNHEY, CDR2 SVGAGI. The CDR3 loop spans 14 amino acids. Study results and limitations: Around 84% of IR-seq clonotypes had one read, totaling approximately 3.3% of reads; RNA-seq: 74.6% and 44.6%.

The chain recombines TRBV6-5 with TRBJ1-1, with TRBD1 matching over 9 bases. This clonotype originated in a donor at least 40 years old with multiple myeloma. Sequenced input: a population of CD138-negative cells sorted from bone marrow. CDR3 sequence reads: CASSRQGVNTEASF. The CDR3 DNA is TGTGCCAGCAGTCGACAGGGGGTAAACACTGAAGCTTCCTTT.